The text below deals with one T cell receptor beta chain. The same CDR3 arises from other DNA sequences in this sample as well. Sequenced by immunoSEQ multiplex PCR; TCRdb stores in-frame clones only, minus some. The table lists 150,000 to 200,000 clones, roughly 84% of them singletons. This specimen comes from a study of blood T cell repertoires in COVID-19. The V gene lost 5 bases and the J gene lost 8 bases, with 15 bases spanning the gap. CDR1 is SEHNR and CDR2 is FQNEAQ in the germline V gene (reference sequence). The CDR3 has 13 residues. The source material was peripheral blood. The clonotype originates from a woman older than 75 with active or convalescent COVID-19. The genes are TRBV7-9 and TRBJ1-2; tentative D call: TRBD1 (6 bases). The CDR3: CASSPRGVNGYTF. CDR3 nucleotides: TGTGCCAGCAGCCCCAGGGGTGTAAACGGCTACACCTTC.